The sequence of this T cell receptor (beta chain) was determined in a study of blood T cells in healthy people across ages. Overall study context: Template switching recovered approximately one barcoded beta molecule for every two T cells. Study-level findings and limits: Nothing was known about donor CMV status, and this possibly confounded expanded clonotype changes.

With a J-beta primer mix and a sample-barcoded 5' primer, a second PCR ran about 7 to 11 cycles. The template-switch adaptor, which had 12 random nucleotides, put a tag on each cDNA molecule. One entry per CDR3 protein results from TCRdb running MiXCR on the 5' RACE reads. The data contain over 1,200,000 distinct CDR3 sequences, approximately 59% of them seen just once; the ten biggest clones take up 5% to 7%. Each sample had at least 6 million PBMCs isolated. Note on this clonotype: The antigen remains unidentified.

Germline CDR1 and CDR2: MGHRA and YSYEKL. V shed 0 bases and J shed 0 bases, with 17 bases lying between them. CDR3 size: 18 residues. The V gene is TRBV4-1, the J gene TRBJ1-1, with D possibly matching TRBD1 (5 bases). The material sequenced was blood. The TCR sequence derives from a man aged 18 to 30 in good health. The CDR3 reads CASSQESPRGRLNTEAFF. The CDR3 coding sequence is TGCGCCAGCAGCCAAGAATCCCCCCGGGGCAGGCTGAACACTGAAGCTTTCTTT.